The 19 T cell receptor beta chains reported below all come from one sample, sequenced in a study of T cell changes during pregnancy in multiple sclerosis. Repertoires were generated with immunoSEQ multiplex PCR, while TCRdb's copy carries only in-frame clones and drops some. The sample consists of approximately 85,000 clones, 91% of them appearing once. The input for sequencing was peripheral blood, taken in the first trimester of pregnancy. Receptor source: a female donor with multiple sclerosis, enrolled in a pregnancy study.

The V gene is TRBV14, the J gene TRBJ2-1; 7 bases line up with TRBD2. The CDR3 is 16 amino acids. The V gene end was trimmed by 1 base and the J gene end by 2 bases; junction bases not matched to a gene: 5. Germline loops: CDR1 SGHDN, CDR2 FVKESK. The CDR3, as DNA: TGTGCCAGCAGCCAAGGAGCCGGGACTACCTACAATGAGCAGTTCTTC. Translation: CASSQGAGTTYNEQFF.

This clone turned up a few times. The genes are TRBV30 and TRBJ1-4, with 7 bases identical to TRBD1. The CDR3 is made up of 14 amino acids. CDR1 and CDR2 (germline): GTSNPN, SVGIG (reference sequence). V gave up 2 bases and J gave up 4 bases; unmatched junction bases: 4. This chain's CDR3 is CAWSRQGLNEKLFF. The CDR3 DNA follows: TGTGCCTGGAGTCGACAGGGACTTAATGAAAAACTGTTTTTT.

The chain couples TRBV5-3 to TRBJ1-5, with a possible D match to TRBD1 (5 bases). TRBV5-3 is an open reading frame whose function is uncertain. The CDR3 covers 17 residues. V was cut by 4 bases and J by 0 bases, with 17 bases left in between. The CDR3 DNA is TGTGCCAGAAGCCCAACCCCAGGAGACAGTAGCAATCAGCCCCAGCATTTT. Its protein product is CARSPTPGDSSNQPQHF.

CDR3 DNA: TGTGCCAGCAGGGATCACAGGGTACTCTACGAGCAGTACTTC. Protein product: CASRDHRVLYEQYF. V is TRBV11-2 and J is TRBJ2-7; tentatively, D is TRBD1 (6 bases). Germline assignment: CDR1 SGHAT and CDR2 FQNNGV. This CDR3 region has 14 residues. V was trimmed by 6 bases and J by 3 bases, leaving 15 bases between them.

The chain is built from TRBV7-3 and TRBJ1-2; D is ambiguous. This CDR3 has 14 residues. Per the germline V gene, CDR1 is SGHTA and CDR2 is FQGTGA. V was cut by 6 bases and J by 4 bases, with 15 bases left in between. CDR3 DNA sequence: TGTGCCAGCAGTATACCGGGAGTGAGCTATGGCTACACCTTC. Its protein product is CASSIPGVSYGYTF.

The chain joins TRBV29-1 to TRBJ1-2; D unresolved. Germline V lookup: CDR1 SQVTM, CDR2 ANQGSEA. CDR3 length: 14 amino acids. V was shortened by 5 bases and J by 8 bases, with 21 bases between the two germline ends. CDR3 sequence: CSVQRVENTRGYTF. CDR3 sequence (DNA): TGCAGCGTTCAGAGGGTAGAGAATACCCGGGGCTACACCTTC.

The chain couples TRBV18 to TRBJ1-1; D is ambiguous. In germline, CDR1 is KGHSH, CDR2 LQKENI. Trimming stripped 4 bases from V and 3 bases from J, with 12 bases between. The CDR3 totals 14 residues. Here the CDR3 reads CASSLRGGDTEAFF. CDR3 nucleotides: TGTGCCAGCTCACTTCGCGGAGGAGACACTGAAGCTTTCTTT.

The chain links TRBV7-2 to TRBJ2-1; no clear D. The germline CDR1 and CDR2 sequences are SGHTA and FQGNSA. The CDR3 sequence is 14 residues long. V was cut by 2 bases and J by 4 bases, with 9 bases left in between. The CDR3 bases are TGTGCCAGCAGCTTATCACCCAGATACAATGAGCAGTTCTTC. It encodes CASSLSPRYNEQFF.

The chain uses TRBV19 and TRBJ1-3, with 7 nucleotides matching TRBD1. V was pared by 3 bases and J by 3 bases, with 8 bases of the junction left unmatched. Per the germline V gene, CDR1 is LNHDA and CDR2 is SQIVND (reference sequence). The CDR3 covers 16 residues. CDR3 sequence: CASSIPTGTVGNTIYF. CDR3 coding DNA: TGTGCCAGTAGTATTCCGACCGGGACAGTTGGAAACACCATATATTTT. Complete variable domain (other parts from reference TRBV19 and TRBJ1-3): DGGITQSPKYLFRKEGQNVTLSCEQNLNHDAMYWYRQDPGQGLRLIYYSQIVNDFQKGDIAEGYSVSREKKESFPLTVTSAQKNPTAFYLCASSIPTGTVGNTIYFGEGSWLTVV.

The V gene is TRBV11-3, the J gene TRBJ1-6; tentative D call: TRBD1 (5 bases). The germline CDR1 and CDR2 sequences are SGHNT and YENEEA. Trimming shortened V by 5 bases and J by 6 bases, and 11 bases separated the two germline ends. This CDR3 spans 14 amino acids. The DNA of the CDR3 is TGTGCCAGCAGCCGCGACAGTTTTAATTCACCCCTCCACTTT. This codes for CASSRDSFNSPLHF. Full variable domain (rest looked up from reference TRBV11-3 and TRBJ1-6): EAGVVQSPRYKIIEKKQPVAFWCNPISGHNTLYWYLQNLGQGPELLIRYENEEAVDDSQLPKDRFSAERLKGVDSTLKIQPAELGDSAVYLCASSRDSFNSPLHFGNGTRLTVT.

The chain uses TRBV19 and TRBJ2-7; 8 bases map to TRBD1. Losses at the gene ends were 6 bases for V and 10 bases for J; bases not matched to a gene: 5. The CDR3 length is 11 residues. Germline V gene sequence: CDR1 LNHDA, CDR2 SQIVND (reference sequence). Here the CDR3 reads CASSQTGDQYF. The CDR3 nucleotides read TGTGCCAGTAGCCAGACAGGGGACCAGTACTTC.

The V and J genes are TRBV7-2 and TRBJ2-5, with 7 positions matching TRBD2. Germline CDR1 reads SGHTA; CDR2 reads FQGNSA. This CDR3 has 16 amino acids. Unmatched junction bases numbered 12, after V lost 1 base and J lost 7 bases. The DNA of the CDR3 is TGTGCCAGCAGCTTAGGGGGGGGGACCAGCAAGAGGACCCAGTACTTC. Its translation is CASSLGGGTSKRTQYF.

The V call is TRBV21-1, the J call TRBJ1-5; no DNA check was done on the table's D call, TRBD1. TRBV21-1 is recorded as a pseudogene. The CDR3 is made up of 14 amino acids. CDR3 region: CASTDRGSDQPQHF. The CDR3 DNA sequence: TGTGCCAGCACTGACAGGGGGAGTGATCAGCCCCAGCATTTT.

The J gene is TRBJ2-1, the V gene TRBV27; TRBD2 matches 13 bases. V was pared by 6 bases and J by 7 bases, with 12 bases of the junction left unmatched. CDR1 MNHEY and CDR2 SMNVEV come from the germline V gene (reference sequence). The CDR3 sequence is 17 residues long. The CDR3 reads CASSKRLAGGRENEQFF. The CDR3 DNA reads TGTGCCAGCAGCAAACGACTAGCGGGAGGACGTGAGAATGAGCAGTTCTTC.

The table lists this clone with a count of one. The rearrangement uses TRBV15 and TRBJ2-1, with TRBD2 as a possible D gene (6 bases). The germline V gene encodes CDR1 LNHNV and CDR2 YYDKDF (reference sequence). This CDR3 comprises 15 residues. Trimming removed 3 bases at V and 6 bases at J, with 15 bases between. CDR3 DNA sequence: TGTGCCACCAGCAGGCCGCGGGGATCTGGCAATGAGCAGTTCTTC. It specifies CATSRPRGSGNEQFF.

V usage is TRBV5-6 and J usage is TRBJ1-2, with D tentatively TRBD1 (5 bases). CDR3 length equals 15 residues. CDR1 is SGHDT, CDR2 YYEEEE, per germline. Trimming left V 0 bases short and J 3 bases short, with 12 bases between. CDR3 in amino acids: CASSLDLGRDYGYTF. The CDR3 nucleotides read TGTGCCAGCAGCTTGGATCTGGGCAGGGACTATGGCTACACCTTC. The variable domain in full, with the rest retrieved from reference TRBV5-6 and TRBJ1-2, is DAGVTQSPTHLIKTRGQQVTLRCSPKSGHDTVSWYQQALGQGPQFIFQYYEEEERQRGNFPDRFSGHQFPNYSSELNVNALLLGDSALYLCASSLDLGRDYGYTFGSGTRLTVV.

The chain combines TRBV4-3 with TRBJ1-1, with D possibly TRBD1 on 5 matching bases. The CDR3 has 15 residues. Deletions cut 0 bases from V and 0 bases from J, with 8 bases between. CDR1 and CDR2 from the germline V gene are LGHNA and YSLEER. The CDR3 protein is CASSQDRVLNTEAFF. Written as DNA, the CDR3 is TGCGCCAGCAGCCAAGACAGGGTTTTGAACACTGAAGCTTTCTTT.

The count of this clone is one. This chain joins TRBV30 and TRBJ2-3, with TRBD2 as a possible D gene (5 bases). This CDR3 is 11 amino acids long. Per the germline V gene, CDR1 is GTSNPN and CDR2 is SVGIG (reference sequence). V lost 4 bases to trimming and J lost 10 bases, with 12 bases between them. In DNA, the CDR3 is TGTGCCTGGACCGAGGGCGATGCGCAGTATTTT. Translating it yields CAWTEGDAQYF.

The gene calls are TRBV20-1 and TRBJ2-7; D is ambiguous. The germline CDR1 and CDR2 sequences are DFQATT and SNEGSKA (reference sequence). The CDR3 covers 10 residues. Trimming removed 0 bases at V and 7 bases at J, with 4 bases between. The CDR3 spells CSARDLEQYF. CDR3 sequence (DNA): TGCAGTGCTAGAGACCTGGAGCAGTACTTC.